This TCR beta chain was recorded in a study of response to subunit inactivated influenza vaccine. V lost 6 bases to trimming and J lost 6 bases; unmatched junction nucleotides: 12. Germline V gene lookup returns CDR1 ENHRY and CDR2 SYGVKD. The CDR3 covers 16 residues. Study-wide results and limits: After each seasonal influenza vaccination, few new T cells are recruited, the authors suggested.

This clonotype has just a few counts. What it binds is unknown. MiXCR was run by TCRdb on the RT-PCR reads, yielding one entry per CDR3 protein. The sample has 630,000 or so distinct CDR3 sequences; 15% to 18% are singletons. This chain links TRBV10-3 with TRBJ2-2; 8 bases align to TRBD2. Sequences were derived from PBMCs from blood, sampled 11 to 12 days after vaccination. The receptor comes from a man aged 45 to 65 who received an inactivated influenza vaccine. CDR3 loop: CAIRSSGLKTPGELFF. DNA for the CDR3: TGTGCCATCAGGTCTAGCGGGCTGAAGACACCCGGGGAGCTGTTTTTT.